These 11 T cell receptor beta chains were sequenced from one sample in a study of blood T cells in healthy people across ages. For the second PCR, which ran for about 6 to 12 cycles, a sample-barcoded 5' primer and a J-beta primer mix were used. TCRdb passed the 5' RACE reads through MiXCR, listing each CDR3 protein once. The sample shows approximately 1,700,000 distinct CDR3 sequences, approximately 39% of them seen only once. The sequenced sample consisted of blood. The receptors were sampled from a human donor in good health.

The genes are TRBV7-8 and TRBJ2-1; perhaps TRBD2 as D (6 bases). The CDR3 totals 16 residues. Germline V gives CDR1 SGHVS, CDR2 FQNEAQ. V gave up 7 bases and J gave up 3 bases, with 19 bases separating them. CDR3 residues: CASTLSGPGVYNEQFF. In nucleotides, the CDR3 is TGTGCCAGCACCCTTAGCGGCCCCGGGGTCTACAATGAGCAGTTCTTC.

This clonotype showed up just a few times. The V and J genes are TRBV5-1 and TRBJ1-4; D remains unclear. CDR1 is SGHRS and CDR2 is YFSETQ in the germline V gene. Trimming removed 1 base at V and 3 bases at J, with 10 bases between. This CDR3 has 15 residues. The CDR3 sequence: CASSLSGIANEKLFF. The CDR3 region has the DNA TGCGCCAGCAGCTTGTCGGGGATTGCTAATGAAAAACTGTTTTTT.

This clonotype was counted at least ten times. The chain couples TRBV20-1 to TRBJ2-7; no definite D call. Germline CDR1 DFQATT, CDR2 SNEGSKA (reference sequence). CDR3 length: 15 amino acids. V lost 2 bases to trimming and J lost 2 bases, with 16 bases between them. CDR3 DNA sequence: TGCAGTGCTAGACCAGACTCTATCCAGGCCTACGAGCAGTACTTC. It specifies CSARPDSIQAYEQYF.

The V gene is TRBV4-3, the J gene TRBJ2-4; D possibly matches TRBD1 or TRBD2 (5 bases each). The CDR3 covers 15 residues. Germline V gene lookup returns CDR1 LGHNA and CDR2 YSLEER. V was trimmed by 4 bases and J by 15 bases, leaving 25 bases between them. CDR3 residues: CASSLGVKGLNERYF. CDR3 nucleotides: TGCGCCAGCAGCCTGGGGGTGAAGGGGTTAAACGAGCGGTACTTC.

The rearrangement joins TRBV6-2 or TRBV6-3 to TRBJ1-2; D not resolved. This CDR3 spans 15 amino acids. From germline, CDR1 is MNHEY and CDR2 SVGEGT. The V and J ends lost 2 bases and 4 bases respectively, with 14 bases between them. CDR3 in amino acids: CASSYEEEFAYGYTF. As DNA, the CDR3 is TGTGCCAGCAGTTACGAGGAGGAGTTCGCCTATGGCTACACCTTC.

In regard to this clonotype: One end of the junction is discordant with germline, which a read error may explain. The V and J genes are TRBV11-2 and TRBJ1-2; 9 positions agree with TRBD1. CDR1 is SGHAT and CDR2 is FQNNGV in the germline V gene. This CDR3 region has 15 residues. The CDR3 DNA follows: TGTGCCAACAGCTTAGATCGGGGACAGGGCGTCGGCTACACCTTC. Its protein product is CANSLDRGQGVGYTF.

The CDR3 nucleotides read TGTGCCAGCAGTTACCCGATTAGCAATCAGCCCCAGCATTTT. It yields the protein CASSYPISNQPQHF. V gene TRBV6-2 or TRBV6-3 combines with J gene TRBJ1-5; D remains ambiguous. Germline CDR1 is MNHEY and CDR2 is SVGEGT. There are 14 residues in the CDR3. V dropped 2 bases and J dropped 0 bases, with 5 bases sitting between them.

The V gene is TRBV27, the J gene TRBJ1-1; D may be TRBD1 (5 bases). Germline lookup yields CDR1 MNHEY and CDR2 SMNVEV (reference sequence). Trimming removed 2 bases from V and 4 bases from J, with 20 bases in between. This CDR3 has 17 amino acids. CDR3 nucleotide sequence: TGTGCCAGCAGTTTAACTAGGGGAAGACGCCTTGGCACTGAAGCTTTCTTT. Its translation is CASSLTRGRRLGTEAFF.

The CDR3: CASSLGRGLNTGELFF. CDR3 DNA sequence: TGTGCCAGCAGCTTAGGCAGGGGTCTGAACACCGGGGAGCTGTTTTTT. The chain carries TRBV7-2 and TRBJ2-2; possibly TRBD1 for D (6 bases). CDR1 and CDR2 from the germline V gene are SGHTA and FQGNSA. This CDR3 comprises 16 residues. V lost 1 base and J 1 base, leaving 10 bases between the germline ends. Filled out from reference TRBV7-2 and TRBJ2-2, the complete variable domain reads GAGVSQSPSNKVTEKGKDVELRCDPISGHTALYWYRQSLGQGLEFLIYFQGNSAPDKSGLPSDRFSAERTGGSVSTLTIQRTQQEDSAVYLCASSLGRGLNTGELFFGEGSRLTVL.

CDR3 in DNA: TGTGCCAGCGCCTCCCGAGGCTATGGCTACACCTTC. Translation: CASASRGYGYTF. V and J are TRBV14 and TRBJ1-2; D is ambiguous. Germline CDR1 is SGHDN and CDR2 is FVKESK. V dropped 8 bases and J dropped 4 bases, with 11 bases sitting between them. The CDR3 covers 12 residues. The whole variable domain, filled in from reference TRBV14 and TRBJ1-2, reads EAGVTQFPSHSVIEKGQTVTLRCDPISGHDNLYWYRRVMGKEIKFLLHFVKESKQDESGMPNNRFLAERTGGTYSTLKVQPAELEDSGVYFCASASRGYGYTFGSGTRLTVV.

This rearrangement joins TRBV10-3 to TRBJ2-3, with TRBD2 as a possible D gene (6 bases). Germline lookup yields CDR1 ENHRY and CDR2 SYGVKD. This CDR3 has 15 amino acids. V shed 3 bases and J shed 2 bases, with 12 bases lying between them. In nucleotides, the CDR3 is TGTGCCATCAGTGATAATGCGGGGAACACAGATACGCAGTATTTT. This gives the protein CAISDNAGNTDTQYF.